This entry lists 21 T cell receptor beta chains sequenced from one sample in a study of OX40 agonist ivuxolimab in advanced cancers. This table comes from immunoSEQ multiplex PCR, and its TCRdb copy is limited to in-frame clones, with some not included. The sample yields about 17,000 clones, roughly 87% seen once. The sequencing here drew on CD4+ or CD8+ T cells sorted from blood, taken in a trial of the OX40 agonist ivuxolimab. These receptors were collected from an adult with an advanced solid tumor such as melanoma, head and neck, liver or kidney cancer.

This chain uses TRBV10-2 with TRBJ2-4; D is unclear. The CDR3 has 16 amino acids. Trimming shortened V by 6 bases and J by 0 bases, and 15 bases separated the two germline ends. Germline V lookup: CDR1 WSHSY, CDR2 SAAADI. The CDR3 DNA follows: TGCGCCAGCAGGGGGTATGATAGGCTAGCCAAAAACATTCAGTACTTC. Translated: CASRGYDRLAKNIQYF.

V and J are TRBV10-1 and TRBJ2-7; 11 nucleotides match TRBD1. The CDR3 length is 16 residues. The germline V gene encodes CDR1 WNHNN and CDR2 SYGVQD (reference sequence). J gave up 2 bases and V 3 bases, and 6 bases lay outside the gene matches. CDR3 sequence (DNA): TGCGCCAGCAGTGACCCTCCGGGACAGGGGGCCTACGAGCAGTACTTC. As protein: CASSDPPGQGAYEQYF.

The chain is built from TRBV28 and TRBJ1-5; D might be TRBD1 (6 bases). CDR1 and CDR2 from the germline V gene are MDHEN and SYDVKM. This CDR3 comprises 13 residues. Trimming cost V 6 bases and J 5 bases, with 11 bases left between them. CDR3 DNA sequence: TGTGCCAGCAGACCTCCAGGGGATCAGCCCCAGCATTTT. It translates to CASRPPGDQPQHF.

The V gene is TRBV2, the J gene TRBJ2-3; possible D gene TRBD1, 6 bases. V dropped 5 bases and J dropped 4 bases, with 19 bases sitting between them. Germline CDR1 and CDR2: SNHLY and FYNNEI. CDR3 length equals 16 residues. The CDR3 DNA sequence: TGTGCCAGCAGTAATCCAGGGGATCAACTCCCAGATACGCAGTATTTT. Its protein is CASSNPGDQLPDTQYF.

This clone was found a few times. CDR3 sequence reads: CASSLGGQGLSGELFF. The CDR3 region has the DNA TGTGCCAGCAGCTTAGGAGGGCAGGGATTGAGCGGGGAGCTGTTTTTT. The rearrangement joins TRBV7-2 to TRBJ2-2; D possibly uses TRBD1 or TRBD2 (5 bases each). The CDR3 sequence is 16 residues long. Trimming cost V 1 base and J 7 bases, with 16 bases left between them. In germline, CDR1 is SGHTA, CDR2 FQGNSA.

The chain combines TRBV27 with TRBJ2-5, with D possibly TRBD2 on 6 matching bases. The J call is in doubt because the DNA end fits TRBJ2-7 better. Germline V gene lookup returns CDR1 MNHEY and CDR2 SMNVEV (reference sequence). The CDR3 extends over 16 amino acids. The CDR3 spells CASSSPKNRGRYEQYF. In nucleotides, the CDR3 is TGTGCCAGCAGTTCACCCAAAAACCGGGGGAGATACGAGCAGTACTTC.

This chain connects TRBV7-9 to TRBJ2-7; 7 nucleotides align to TRBD1. CDR1 and CDR2 from the germline V gene are SEHNR and FQNEAQ (reference sequence). With V trimmed by 5 bases and J by 0 bases, 10 bases remained unmatched. This CDR3 is built from 16 residues. CDR3 in amino acids: CASSPTTGPRSYEQYF. As DNA, the CDR3 is TGTGCCAGCAGCCCCACGACAGGGCCCCGCTCCTACGAGCAGTACTTC.

The CDR3 region is CASSLLDRLYGYTF. The DNA for the CDR3 is TGTGCCAGCAGCTTACTGGACAGGCTCTATGGCTACACCTTC. V usage is TRBV5-4 and J usage is TRBJ1-2; 7 bases agree with TRBD1. This CDR3 region has 14 residues. Germline V CDR1 and CDR2: SGHNT, YYREEE (reference sequence). J was trimmed by 4 bases and V by 2 bases; bases with no gene match: 5.

This clone came up a few times. The rearrangement joins TRBV7-6 to TRBJ1-2, with D possibly matching TRBD1 (6 bases). V dropped 2 bases and J dropped 7 bases, with 8 bases sitting between them. The CDR3 is 12 amino acids. Germline CDR1 is SGHVS and CDR2 is FNYEAQ. CDR3 sequence reads: CASSLPRGGYTF. CDR3 in DNA: TGTGCCAGCAGCTTACCCAGGGGTGGCTACACCTTC.

V and J are TRBV2 and TRBJ1-5; a weak D match, TRBD1 (6 bases). Germline V gene sequence: CDR1 SNHLY, CDR2 FYNNEI. V was trimmed by 2 bases and J by 6 bases, leaving 8 bases between them. CDR3 size: 13 residues. The CDR3: CASSETGIQPQHF. The CDR3 coding sequence is TGTGCCAGCAGTGAAACAGGGATTCAGCCCCAGCATTTT.

The rearrangement joins TRBV27 to TRBJ1-5; D is unclear. Germline loops: CDR1 MNHEY, CDR2 SMNVEV (reference sequence). CDR3 length: 14 residues. V shed 6 bases and J shed 0 bases, with 9 bases lying between them. CDR3 in amino acids: CASSPGLSNQPQHF. DNA for the CDR3: TGTGCCAGCAGCCCAGGCCTTAGCAATCAGCCCCAGCATTTT.

The gene calls are TRBV13 and TRBJ2-2, with D hard to call. From germline, CDR1 is PRHDT and CDR2 FYEKMQ (reference sequence). V lost 1 base and J 6 bases, leaving 18 bases between the germline ends. The CDR3 runs to 17 residues. CDR3 amino acids: CASSLEMGTPLAGELFF. The CDR3 DNA is TGTGCCAGCAGCTTAGAGATGGGCACACCCCTCGCCGGGGAGCTGTTTTTT.

V usage is TRBV18 and J usage is TRBJ1-5; D gene unclear. In germline, CDR1 is KGHSH, CDR2 LQKENI. V lost 2 bases and J 10 bases, leaving 27 bases between the germline ends. The CDR3 contains 18 residues. The CDR3 DNA reads as TGTGCCAGCTCACCAGCAGCTTCCTCACACTCCATCAGCCCTCCCCAGCATTTT. Residues: CASSPAASSHSISPPQHF.

V and J are TRBV7-8 and TRBJ1-3, with TRBD1 as a possible D gene (6 bases). The CDR3 sequence is 14 residues long. Germline V gene data show CDR1 as SGHVS and CDR2 as FQNEAQ. Trimming took off 2 bases at V and 2 bases at J, with 7 bases between the two ends. CDR3 sequence reads: CASSLTGTGNTIYF. The DNA for the CDR3 is TGTGCCAGCAGCTTAACAGGGACTGGAAACACCATATATTTT.

The CDR3 DNA reads as TGTGCCAGCAGCGCGGGGGGCCTCGACGAAGCTTTCTTT. This gives the protein CASSAGGLDEAFF. The chain couples TRBV9 to TRBJ1-1; D might be TRBD1 (6 bases). Germline CDR1 reads SGDLS; CDR2 reads YYNGEE. Between the trimmed V and J ends, which lost 3 bases and 8 bases, there was a span of 14 bases. The CDR3 length is 13 residues.

The V call is TRBV5-4, the J call TRBJ2-7; D possibly uses TRBD1 or TRBD2 (5 bases each). The germline CDR1 and CDR2 sequences are SGHNT and YYREEE (reference sequence). Trimming pared 0 bases from V and 6 bases from J, leaving 16 bases between. The CDR3 contains 15 residues. The CDR3 spells CASSLAVLGASEQYF. In nucleotides, the CDR3 is TGTGCCAGCAGCTTGGCGGTTCTCGGGGCTAGCGAGCAGTACTTC.

This clone came up once. The chain uses TRBV14 and TRBJ1-2; D gene ambiguous. The ends were cut back, 0 bases at V and 4 bases at J, with 12 bases in the middle. Germline V gene data show CDR1 as SGHDN and CDR2 as FVKESK. This CDR3 region has 15 residues. CDR3 sequence (DNA): TGTGCCAGCAGCCAAGAGGCACGGGTCGGCTATGGCTACACCTTC. Residues: CASSQEARVGYGYTF.

This clone was seen more than once but under ten times. The genes are TRBV4-1 and TRBJ2-5, with D perhaps given as TRBD1 or TRBD2 (7 bases each). CDR1 is MGHRA and CDR2 is YSYEKL in the germline V gene. V dropped 0 bases and J dropped 2 bases, with 13 bases sitting between them. The CDR3 runs 16 residues. DNA for the CDR3: TGCGCCAGCAGCCAAGAACAGGGGACTAAGCAAGAGACCCAGTACTTC. Translating gives CASSQEQGTKQETQYF.

The chain joins TRBV6-6 to TRBJ2-7; D ambiguous. Trimming left V 0 bases short and J 5 bases short, with 5 bases between. The CDR3 length is 12 residues. Looked up from germline, CDR1 is MNHNY and CDR2 is SVGAGI (reference sequence). CDR3 region: CASSYSIDEQYF. CDR3 bases: TGTGCCAGCAGTTACTCGATCGACGAGCAGTACTTC.

This chain joins TRBV27 and TRBJ2-2; D remains ambiguous. Germline CDR1 is MNHEY and CDR2 is SMNVEV (reference sequence). This CDR3 is built from 13 residues. The V gene lost 6 bases and the J gene lost 4 bases, with 9 bases spanning the gap. CDR3 amino acids: CASRATVTGELFF. CDR3 in DNA: TGTGCCAGCAGAGCTACAGTCACCGGGGAGCTGTTTTTT.

This chain links TRBV5-1 with TRBJ1-4; no definite D call. This CDR3 has 16 residues. Germline V CDR1 and CDR2: SGHRS, YFSETQ. The ends were cut back, 4 bases at V and 0 bases at J, with 13 bases in the middle. CDR3 sequence reads: CASSPWAPATNEKLFF. The DNA for the CDR3 is TGCGCCAGCAGCCCCTGGGCGCCAGCAACTAATGAAAAACTGTTTTTT.